The next 14 T cell receptor beta chains were all read from a single sample in a study of cytomegalovirus exposure and HLA in healthy donors. TCRdb's table, derived via immunoSEQ multiplex PCR, lists solely in-frame clones and lacks some. The top ten hold 1% to 1.5% of the sample, which has roughly 330,000 clones, roughly 87% seen once. The sequenced sample was PBMCs. The receptors were sampled from a woman aged 30 to 39 in good health and CMV-seropositive.

The CDR3 sequence: CASSTTGSEQYF. The DNA for the CDR3 is TGTGCCAGCAGTACGACGGGTTCCGAGCAGTACTTC. The V call is TRBV2, the J call TRBJ2-7; D is uncertain. Per the germline V gene, CDR1 is SNHLY and CDR2 is FYNNEI. V was trimmed by 5 bases and J by 6 bases, leaving 11 bases between them. The CDR3 contains 12 residues.

This chain joins TRBV7-9 and TRBJ2-7; 8 bases map to TRBD2. Germline CDR1 reads SEHNR; CDR2 reads FQNEAQ (reference sequence). CDR3 length: 15 residues. The ends lost 1 base at V and 2 bases at J; junction bases unmatched: 4. The CDR3 DNA reads as TGTGCCAGCAGCTTAGGAGCGGGGGCTACCTACGAGCAGTACTTC. This encodes CASSLGAGATYEQYF.

The chain uses TRBV27 and TRBJ2-7; 8 bases align to TRBD2. This CDR3 has 15 residues. Germline V lookup: CDR1 MNHEY, CDR2 SMNVEV (reference sequence). The trim removed 1 base at V and 7 bases at J, leaving 9 bases unmatched. CDR3 loop: CASSLYREGPGEQYF. The CDR3 coding sequence is TGTGCCAGCAGTTTATATCGGGAGGGCCCCGGGGAGCAGTACTTC.

The chain joins TRBV6-5 to TRBJ2-1; TRBD1 matches at 11 bases. Germline V gene data show CDR1 as MNHEY and CDR2 as SVGAGI. The CDR3 extends over 15 amino acids. V lost 0 bases, J lost 9 bases, and 4 bases stayed unmatched. For the CDR3, the DNA is TGTGCCAGCAGTTACTCTGGGACAGGGGGATCTGAGCAGTTCTTC. Its translation: CASSYSGTGGSEQFF.

The V gene is TRBV7-2, the J gene TRBJ2-3, with unresolved D. V lost 5 bases and J 0 bases, leaving 9 bases between the germline ends. Germline V gene sequence: CDR1 SGHTA, CDR2 FQGNSA. The CDR3 is 14 amino acids. CDR3 DNA sequence: TGTGCCAGCAGCCCCGATGCTAGCACAGATACGCAGTATTTT. Translating it yields CASSPDASTDTQYF.

The chain has TRBV9 and TRBJ2-1; 11 nucleotides line up with TRBD2. Germline V lookup: CDR1 SGDLS, CDR2 YYNGEE. J was trimmed by 4 bases and V by 4 bases; bases with no gene match: 7. The CDR3 has 16 residues. The CDR3 region is CASSISGTSGYNEQFF. The CDR3 region has the DNA TGTGCCAGCAGCATATCCGGGACTAGCGGATACAATGAGCAGTTCTTC.

This clone was observed a handful of times. The chain joins TRBV7-2 to TRBJ1-2; D unclear. The V gene lost 3 bases and the J gene lost 4 bases, with 15 bases spanning the gap. Germline CDR1 SGHTA, CDR2 FQGNSA. The CDR3 is 15 amino acids. The CDR3 DNA follows: TGTGCCAGCAGCTTGATAAGACAAGCCGGCTATGGCTACACCTTC. Amino acids: CASSLIRQAGYGYTF. Supplemented by reference TRBV7-2 and TRBJ1-2, the full variable domain reads GAGVSQSPSNKVTEKGKDVELRCDPISGHTALYWYRQSLGQGLEFLIYFQGNSAPDKSGLPSDRFSAERTGGSVSTLTIQRTQQEDSAVYLCASSLIRQAGYGYTFGSGTRLTVV.

The chain carries TRBV18 and TRBJ1-2; no reliable D call. V lost 3 bases and J 8 bases, leaving 10 bases between the germline ends. The CDR3 spans 12 residues. From germline, CDR1 is KGHSH and CDR2 LQKENI. The CDR3 coding sequence is TGTGCCAGCTCACCTCAGGAATACGGCTACACCTTC. Its translation is CASSPQEYGYTF. Filled out from reference TRBV18 and TRBJ1-2, the complete variable domain reads NAGVMQNPRHLVRRRGQEARLRCSPMKGHSHVYWYRQLPEEGLKFMVYLQKENIIDESGMPKERFSAEFPKEGPSILRIQQVVRGDSAAYFCASSPQEYGYTFGSGTRLTVV.

This chain links TRBV27 with TRBJ2-1; 12 bases are a match to TRBD2. From germline, CDR1 is MNHEY and CDR2 SMNVEV (reference sequence). After removal of 8 bases from V and 6 bases from J, the junction contained 11 bases not matched to a gene. This CDR3 has 16 amino acids. The CDR3 DNA is TGTGCCAGCCGGAAGGACCTAGCGGGAGGGATCAATGAGCAGTTCTTC. It codes for CASRKDLAGGINEQFF.

CDR3 region: CASSLTSGSAGELFF. CDR3 bases: TGTGCCAGCAGTTTAACTAGCGGGAGTGCCGGGGAGCTGTTTTTT. V and J are TRBV27 and TRBJ2-2, with 11 bases lining up with TRBD2. Trimming took 2 bases from V and 6 from J; bases not matched to a gene: 2. Germline V CDR1 and CDR2: MNHEY, SMNVEV (reference sequence). CDR3 size: 15 residues.

The chain recombines TRBV4-1 with TRBJ2-3; D remains unclear. This CDR3 contains 13 residues. CDR1 MGHRA and CDR2 YSYEKL come from the germline V gene. Trimming took 1 base from V and 5 from J, leaving 7 bases between them. CDR3 region: CASSQVGEDTQYF. In nucleotides, the CDR3 is TGCGCCAGCAGCCAAGTTGGGGAAGATACGCAGTATTTT.

The chain employs TRBV28 and TRBJ2-3; TRBD1 agrees at 8 bases. The CDR3 loop spans 17 amino acids. Per the germline V gene, CDR1 is MDHEN and CDR2 is SYDVKM. With 5 bases clipped from V and 4 bases from J, the junction kept 14 bases outside the gene matches. CDR3 nucleotides: TGTGCCAGCAGTGCAATACAGGGGGGCGGTGAGGCAGATACGCAGTATTTT. This codes for CASSAIQGGGEADTQYF.

The V and J genes are TRBV9 and TRBJ2-1; D is unresolved. V shed 0 bases and J shed 9 bases, with 13 bases lying between them. This CDR3 region has 14 residues. Germline assignment: CDR1 SGDLS and CDR2 YYNGEE. The DNA of the CDR3 is TGTGCCAGCAGCGTAGCTGCCCTTCTGGGTGAGCAGTTCTTC. Translation: CASSVAALLGEQFF.

The chain's CDR3 is CASSLDSGGPYEQYF. The CDR3 nucleotides read TGCGCCAGCAGCCTAGATAGCGGGGGACCCTACGAGCAGTACTTC. The rearrangement uses TRBV5-1 and TRBJ2-7; 9 bases are a match to TRBD2. Germline V gene data show CDR1 as SGHRS and CDR2 as YFSETQ. J was trimmed by 2 bases and V by 4 bases; bases with no gene match: 7. The CDR3 is made up of 15 amino acids.